One T cell receptor beta chain is described in this entry. The antigen remains unidentified. The data stem from a study of cytomegalovirus exposure and HLA in healthy donors. Whole-study results and caveats: Common viral pathogens seemed to be connected with several of the most significant clusters, according to a later analysis. In a later analysis, DRB1 alleles had the most associated TCRs; HLA-C alleles the fewest.

The PCR employed 60 Vbeta primers together with 13 Jbeta primers. Clones were sequenced by immunoSEQ multiplex PCR, and TCRdb holds only the in-frame ones, with some missing. There are tens of thousands of clones in the sample; around 73% occur only once, and under 6.5% lies in the top ten. Sequencing used PBMCs. The sequence was obtained from a middle-aged man in good health and CMV-seronegative.

The CDR3 sequence is CASSAGRGAYEQYF. The CDR3 nucleotides are TGTGCCAGTAGTGCGGGCAGGGGAGCCTACGAGCAGTACTTC. The chain joins TRBV19 to TRBJ2-7; D possibly corresponds to TRBD1 (6 bases). V was cut by 5 bases and J by 2 bases, with 13 bases left in between. This CDR3 has 14 residues. The germline V gene encodes CDR1 LNHDA and CDR2 SQIVND (reference sequence).